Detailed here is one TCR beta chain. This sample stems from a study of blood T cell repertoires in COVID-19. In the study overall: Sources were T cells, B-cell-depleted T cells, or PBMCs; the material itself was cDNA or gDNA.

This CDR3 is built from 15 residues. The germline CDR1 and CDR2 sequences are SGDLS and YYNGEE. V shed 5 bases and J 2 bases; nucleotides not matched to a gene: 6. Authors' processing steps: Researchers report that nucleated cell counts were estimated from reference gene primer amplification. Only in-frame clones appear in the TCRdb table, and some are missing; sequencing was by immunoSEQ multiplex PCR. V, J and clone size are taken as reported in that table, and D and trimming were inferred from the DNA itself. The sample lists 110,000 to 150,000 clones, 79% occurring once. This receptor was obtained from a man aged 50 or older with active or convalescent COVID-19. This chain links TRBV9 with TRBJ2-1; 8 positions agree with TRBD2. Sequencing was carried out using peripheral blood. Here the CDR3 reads CASSKSGSTYNEQFF. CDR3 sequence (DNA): TGTGCCAGCAGTAAAAGCGGGAGCACCTACAATGAGCAGTTCTTC.